The 32 T cell receptor beta chains in this list originate from one sample, sequenced in a study of shared clonotypes between healthy human individuals. Using immunoSEQ multiplex PCR, the repertoire was profiled, and TCRdb retains in-frame clones only, with some absent. This table has millions of clones, roughly 91% appearing once. The naive CD8 subset, CD45RO-negative cells positively selected for CCR7, excluded terminally differentiated effector memory CD45RA+ cells. Sequencing input: naive CD8+ T cells from PBMCs. Receptors were obtained from a man aged 18 to 35 in good health. Some clones in this sample may be carry-over from other donors' samples.

Concerning this clone itself: Other nucleotide sequences from this sample produce the same CDR3. For the CDR3, the DNA is TGCGCCAGCAGCTTGGGGCAAGGGAGCAATCAGCCCCAGCATTTT. Protein sequence: CASSLGQGSNQPQHF. The chain links TRBV5-1 to TRBJ1-5, with D unresolved. This CDR3 is built from 15 residues. Germline V gene data show CDR1 as SGHRS and CDR2 as YFSETQ. Trimming left V 0 bases short and J 1 base short, with 8 bases between.

V is TRBV7-9 and J is TRBJ1-1; D is unclear. Between the trimmed V and J ends, which lost 5 bases and 5 bases, there was a span of 9 bases. CDR1 and CDR2 from the germline V gene are SEHNR and FQNEAQ (reference sequence). The CDR3 contains 12 residues. This CDR3 is CASSRSVTEAFF. CDR3 coding DNA: TGTGCCAGCAGCCGGTCGGTGACTGAAGCTTTCTTT. The variable domain in full, completed from reference TRBV7-9 and TRBJ1-1, reads DTGVSQNPRHKITKRGQNVTFRCDPISEHNRLYWYRQTLGQGPEFLTYFQNEAQLEKSRLLSDRFSAERPKGSFSTLEIQRTEQGDSAMYLCASSRSVTEAFFGQGTRLTVV.

The gene calls are TRBV10-3 and TRBJ1-4, with 8 bases that match TRBD1. The ends lost 2 bases at V and 7 bases at J; junction bases unmatched: 6. The CDR3 totals 15 residues. Germline V CDR1 and CDR2: ENHRY, SYGVKD. The CDR3 spells CAISEQGQGGEKLFF. The CDR3 DNA follows: TGTGCCATCAGTGAGCAAGGACAGGGTGGTGAAAAACTGTTTTTT.

V gene TRBV28 combines with J gene TRBJ1-5, with D hard to call. The CDR3 has 15 residues. The germline V gene encodes CDR1 MDHEN and CDR2 SYDVKM. Deletions cut 2 bases from V and 3 bases from J, with 11 bases between. The CDR3 nucleotides are TGTGCCAGCAGTTTACGGGGTTCCCCCAATCAGCCCCAGCATTTT. It codes for CASSLRGSPNQPQHF.

The chain links TRBV10-1 to TRBJ2-7, with 15 positions matching TRBD2. The CDR3 is 19 amino acids. Germline values: CDR1 WNHNN, CDR2 SYGVQD (reference sequence). The trim removed 1 base at V and 3 bases at J, leaving 10 bases unmatched. Here the CDR3 DNA reads TGCGCCAGCAGTGAGTACAGGGCCCCGGGACTAGCGGGAGGCTACGAGCAGTACTTC. Translated, it gives CASSEYRAPGLAGGYEQYF.

Here the CDR3 DNA reads TGTGCCAGCAGCTCAACTAGCGGGAGCTCCTACAATGAGCAGTTCTTC. Its translation is CASSSTSGSSYNEQFF. The rearrangement links TRBV7-3 to TRBJ2-1, with TRBD2 matching 11 bases. The CDR3 has 16 residues. With V trimmed by 4 bases and J by 0 bases, 2 bases remained unmatched. Germline CDR1 SGHTA, CDR2 FQGTGA.

The chain employs TRBV4-3 and TRBJ2-3; 10 nucleotides align to TRBD2. The CDR3 runs to 15 residues. J lost 8 bases, V lost 1 base, and 6 bases had no gene match. CDR1 is LGHNA, CDR2 YSLEER, per germline. The CDR3 sequence is CASSQGTSGIVTQYF. CDR3 DNA sequence: TGCGCCAGCAGCCAAGGAACTAGCGGGATTGTTACGCAGTATTTT.

This clone has just one count. The J gene is TRBJ2-1, the V gene TRBV28; D not resolved. The CDR3 contains 15 residues. Looked up from germline, CDR1 is MDHEN and CDR2 is SYDVKM. With 2 bases removed from V and 4 bases from J, the gap between germline ends came to 12 bases. Here the CDR3 DNA reads TGTGCCAGCAGTTTACGAGCAACTCCTTACAATGAGCAGTTCTTC. Translating gives CASSLRATPYNEQFF.

This chain connects TRBV2 to TRBJ1-1; the D gene is possibly TRBD1 (6 bases). The CDR3 sequence is 12 residues long. Trimming removed 8 bases at V and 6 bases at J, with 13 bases between. Germline V lookup: CDR1 SNHLY, CDR2 FYNNEI. CDR3 sequence (DNA): TGTGCCAGCGAGTTGGACAGAGCTGAAGCTTTCTTT. Translated: CASELDRAEAFF.

The chain joins TRBV4-1 to TRBJ1-1; D not resolved. The CDR3 spans 15 residues. Germline CDR1 reads MGHRA; CDR2 reads YSYEKL. Between the trimmed V and J ends, which lost 4 bases and 8 bases, there was a span of 20 bases. CDR3 DNA sequence: TGCGCCAGCAGCCGGCTACAAGCCGGGAGACAAGAAGCTTTCTTT. This sequence encodes CASSRLQAGRQEAFF.

The chain links TRBV7-9 to TRBJ2-7, with 7 bases fitting TRBD1. Germline lookup yields CDR1 SEHNR and CDR2 FQNEAQ (reference sequence). J lost 13 bases, V lost 4 bases, and 22 bases had no gene match. CDR3 size: 16 residues. CDR3 region: CASSSYPQGDVECFYF. Here the CDR3 DNA reads TGTGCCAGCAGCTCTTATCCGCAGGGGGACGTTGAGTGTTTTTACTTC.

V gene TRBV29-1 combines with J gene TRBJ2-7, with 9 positions matching TRBD2. Germline lookup yields CDR1 SQVTM and CDR2 ANQGSEA. This CDR3 region has 14 residues. V lost 4 bases to trimming and J lost 1 base; unmatched junction nucleotides: 5. The CDR3 is CSVGLLAGSYEQYF. CDR3 in DNA: TGCAGCGTTGGGCTCCTAGCGGGGTCCTACGAGCAGTACTTC.

V gene TRBV30 combines with J gene TRBJ1-2, with D hard to call. Germline V gives CDR1 GTSNPN, CDR2 SVGIG (reference sequence). CDR3 length equals 11 residues. Trimming took 3 bases from V and 8 from J, leaving 10 bases between them. In DNA form, the CDR3 reads TGTGCCTGGAGCGCCGGCTTGGGCTACACCTTC. Translating it yields CAWSAGLGYTF.

The chain couples TRBV9 to TRBJ2-1; TRBD2 matches at 9 bases. CDR3 length: 16 residues. CDR1 and CDR2 (germline): SGDLS, YYNGEE. The V gene end was trimmed by 0 bases and the J gene end by 7 bases; junction bases not matched to a gene: 8. The CDR3 DNA sequence: TGTGCCAGCAGCGTAGCGGCTAGCGGGGTCCGGAATGAGCAGTTCTTC. Translated: CASSVAASGVRNEQFF.

This chain uses TRBV11-2 with TRBJ2-2; 9 bases are a match to TRBD2. This CDR3 has 17 residues. The germline V gene encodes CDR1 SGHAT and CDR2 FQNNGV. Unmatched junction bases numbered 5, after V lost 3 bases and J lost 0 bases. CDR3 sequence: CASSFRREGTNTGELFF. CDR3 coding DNA: TGTGCCAGCAGCTTCCGGCGGGAGGGGACGAACACCGGGGAGCTGTTTTTT.

The gene calls are TRBV7-6 and TRBJ1-5; weak D call: TRBD1 (5 bases). V was cut by 5 bases and J by 9 bases, with 14 bases left in between. There are 13 residues in the CDR3. Germline lookup yields CDR1 SGHVS and CDR2 FNYEAQ. The CDR3 is CASSPGPGGPQHF. The CDR3 coding sequence is TGTGCCAGCAGCCCGGGACCCGGGGGGCCCCAGCATTTT.

The chain links TRBV6-1 to TRBJ1-5; TRBD1 matches 7 bases. V lost 5 bases, J lost 6 bases, and 7 bases stayed unmatched. The germline CDR1 and CDR2 sequences are MNHNS and SASEGT. The CDR3 sequence is 14 residues long. CDR3 in DNA: TGTGCCAGCAGTATGACAGGGTCGGGTCAGCCCCAGCATTTT. The encoded protein is CASSMTGSGQPQHF.

The chain combines TRBV7-6 with TRBJ2-2; 10 bases are a match to TRBD2. CDR3 length: 17 amino acids. The J segment lost 8 bases and the V segment lost 4 bases, leaving 13 bases of the junction unmatched. Germline CDR1 is SGHVS and CDR2 is FNYEAQ. CDR3 loop: CASSSGVLAGKRGELFF. The CDR3 coding sequence is TGTGCCAGCAGCTCGGGGGTACTAGCGGGAAAGCGAGGGGAGCTGTTTTTT. Combining the CDR3 with reference TRBV7-6 and TRBJ2-2 gives the whole variable domain GAGVSQSPRYKVTKRGQDVALRCDPISGHVSLYWYRQALGQGPEFLTYFNYEAQQDKSGLPNDRFSAERPEGSISTLTIQRTEQRDSAMYRCASSSGVLAGKRGELFFGEGSRLTVL.

This clone has more than one count but fewer than ten. The chain joins TRBV6-5 to TRBJ1-5; D unresolved. The V and J ends lost 3 bases and 3 bases respectively, with 6 bases between them. The length of the CDR3 is 13 residues. Germline V gene sequence: CDR1 MNHEY, CDR2 SVGAGI. The CDR3 DNA sequence: TGTGCCAGCAGTTATCACTTCAATCAGCCCCAGCATTTT. Translated: CASSYHFNQPQHF.

The J gene is TRBJ2-5, the V gene TRBV28; D is ambiguous. The V gene lost 2 bases and the J gene lost 2 bases, with 9 bases spanning the gap. The CDR3 is 14 amino acids. Germline CDR1 reads MDHEN; CDR2 reads SYDVKM. CDR3 loop: CASSLRRQQETQYF. CDR3 nucleotide sequence: TGTGCCAGCAGTTTACGTAGGCAGCAAGAGACCCAGTACTTC.

The chain couples TRBV11-2 to TRBJ2-2; the match to TRBD1 covers 8 bases. V lost 5 bases and J lost 4; bases outside the gene matches: 3. Germline CDR1 and CDR2: SGHAT and FQNNGV. The CDR3 totals 14 residues. The CDR3, as DNA: TGTGCCAGCAGCCCAACAGGGGGCACCGGGGAGCTGTTTTTT. Its translation is CASSPTGGTGELFF.

This clone has just one count. The rearrangement joins TRBV9 to TRBJ2-7; tentative D call: TRBD2 (5 bases). The CDR3 contains 16 residues. Trimming stripped 1 base from V and 3 bases from J, with 17 bases between. Germline CDR1 and CDR2: SGDLS and YYNGEE. The CDR3 DNA follows: TGTGCCAGCAGCGTAAGAGGGAGCGACGTGCTCTACGAGCAGTACTTC. Translation gives CASSVRGSDVLYEQYF. Full variable domain (missing parts from reference TRBV9 and TRBJ2-7): DSGVTQTPKHLITATGQRVTLRCSPRSGDLSVYWYQQSLDQGLQFLIQYYNGEERAKGNILERFSAQQFPDLHSELNLSSLELGDSALYFCASSVRGSDVLYEQYFGPGTRLTVT.

The chain has TRBV7-3 and TRBJ1-1; 9 bases are shared with TRBD1. With 4 bases clipped from V and 0 bases from J, the junction kept 9 bases outside the gene matches. The length of the CDR3 is 17 residues. The germline V gene has CDR1 SGHTA and CDR2 FQGTGA. The CDR3 region is CASSYRPGTGLNTEAFF. CDR3 in DNA: TGTGCCAGCAGCTACCGTCCCGGGACAGGGTTGAACACTGAAGCTTTCTTT. Looking up the rest from reference TRBV7-3 and TRBJ1-1 gives the full variable domain: GAGVSQTPSNKVTEKGKYVELRCDPISGHTALYWYRQSLGQGPEFLIYFQGTGAADDSGLPNDRFFAVRPEGSVSTLKIQRTERGDSAVYLCASSYRPGTGLNTEAFFGQGTRLTVV.

This chain uses TRBV7-9 with TRBJ1-4, with D unresolved. V dropped 4 bases and J dropped 11 bases, with 17 bases sitting between them. CDR3 length equals 14 residues. Germline assignment: CDR1 SEHNR and CDR2 FQNEAQ (reference sequence). DNA for the CDR3: TGTGCCAGCAGCTCCGGTCCCTCCCCAAACAAACTGTTTTTT. Its protein product is CASSSGPSPNKLFF. The variable domain in full, completed from reference TRBV7-9 and TRBJ1-4, reads DTGVSQNPRHKITKRGQNVTFRCDPISEHNRLYWYRQTLGQGPEFLTYFQNEAQLEKSRLLSDRFSAERPKGSFSTLEIQRTEQGDSAMYLCASSSGPSPNKLFFGSGTQLSVL.

On this clone: The same CDR3 can be traced to other DNA sequences in this sample. V gene TRBV9 combines with J gene TRBJ2-1; no firm D call. This CDR3 comprises 15 residues. The germline V and J ends were trimmed by 0 bases and 2 bases, with 9 bases remaining between them. Germline V gives CDR1 SGDLS, CDR2 YYNGEE. CDR3 sequence reads: CASSVGLGPYNEQFF. For the CDR3, the DNA is TGTGCCAGCAGCGTAGGTCTGGGCCCCTACAATGAGCAGTTCTTC.

The chain is built from TRBV27 and TRBJ2-1; possible D gene TRBD1, 5 bases. The CDR3 is made up of 13 amino acids. Germline V gives CDR1 MNHEY, CDR2 SMNVEV (reference sequence). With 5 bases removed from V and 8 bases from J, the gap between germline ends came to 13 bases. The CDR3 loop reads CASSLPGRYEQFF. The CDR3 coding sequence is TGTGCCAGCAGTCTCCCAGGGCGGTATGAGCAGTTCTTC.

The gene calls are TRBV28 and TRBJ1-1; no definite D call. V was trimmed by 1 base and J by 5 bases, leaving 14 bases between them. Germline V gives CDR1 MDHEN, CDR2 SYDVKM. The CDR3 is made up of 15 amino acids. The CDR3 region is CASSLSSDGGTEAFF. CDR3 DNA: TGTGCCAGCAGTTTATCGAGTGATGGAGGGACTGAAGCTTTCTTT.

The chain employs TRBV5-8 and TRBJ2-6, with D perhaps TRBD1 (5 bases). The CDR3 has 16 amino acids. The germline V and J ends were trimmed by 0 bases and 0 bases, with 7 bases remaining between them. Per germline, CDR1 SGHTS and CDR2 YDEGEE. DNA for the CDR3: TGTGCCAGCAGCTTGGACGGACACTCTGGGGCCAACGTCCTGACTTTC. This sequence encodes CASSLDGHSGANVLTF.

V and J are TRBV12-2 and TRBJ2-5. TRBV12-2 is a documented pseudogene. The CDR3 spans 16 residues. The CDR3 reads CASRFFPGHSQETQYF. In DNA, the CDR3 is TGTGCAAGTCGCTTCTTCCCTGGCCACTCTCAAGAGACCCAGTACTTC.

About this clone itself: The sample carries other DNA sequences with the same CDR3. This rearrangement joins TRBV6-5 to TRBJ1-2; 7 positions agree with TRBD1. Germline CDR1 MNHEY, CDR2 SVGAGI. The trim removed 0 bases at V and 5 bases at J, leaving 3 bases unmatched. The CDR3 is 14 amino acids. Here the CDR3 DNA reads TGTGCCAGCAGTTACTCGGCAGGGGGTTATGGCTACACCTTC. Translating it yields CASSYSAGGYGYTF.

V usage is TRBV29-1 and J usage is TRBJ1-2, with D uncertain. CDR3 length: 13 amino acids. CDR1 is SQVTM, CDR2 ANQGSEA, per germline. Trimming took off 3 bases at V and 1 base at J, with 9 bases between the two ends. CDR3 region: CSVDSGGNYGYTF. DNA of the CDR3: TGCAGCGTTGATTCGGGCGGTAACTATGGCTACACCTTC.

Concerning this clone itself: In the same sample, other DNA sequences code for this CDR3. The J gene is TRBJ1-2, the V gene TRBV28, with 8 bases matching TRBD1. The CDR3 sequence is 14 residues long. Germline assignment: CDR1 MDHEN and CDR2 SYDVKM. V gave up 3 bases and J gave up 2 bases; unmatched junction bases: 2. The CDR3 sequence is CASSFQGANYGYTF. The CDR3 DNA sequence: TGTGCCAGCAGTTTTCAGGGGGCGAACTATGGCTACACCTTC.